These T cell receptor beta chains were read from a single sample in a study of immune evolution from preneoplasia to lung adenocarcinoma. TCRdb's copy holds only in-frame clones and misses some; the assay was immunoSEQ multiplex PCR. The data show around 9,100 clones, 80% to 90% seen once. The source material was FFPE lung adenocarcinoma in situ tissue. The origin of the receptors is a person between 70 and 80 years old with lung adenocarcinoma. CDR3s include the opening cysteine and the closing phenylalanine or tryptophan. The D gene is left open where the match is weak. Only part of the rows carry a size: once, few, many, or a class if the clone is expanded.

clone_size | j_call | v_call | d_call | cdr3_nt | cdr3_aa
. | TRBJ1-1 | TRBV15 | . | TGTGCCACCAGCAGAGATCTCTGGACTGAAGCTTTCTTT | CATSRDLWTEAFF
. | TRBJ2-7 | TRBV19 | . | TGTGCCAGTAGTATTCAGTTGGTGCGAGTCGACGAGCAGTACTTC | CASSIQLVRVDEQYF
. | TRBJ2-7 | TRBV4-1 | . | TGCGCCAGCAGCCAGGGGGTGGGGGGCCGCTACGAGCAGTACTTC | CASSQGVGGRYEQYF
. | TRBJ1-1 | TRBV7-2 | TRBD1 | TGTGCCAGCAGCGCCCGGGACAGGAATGAAGCTTTCTTT | CASSARDRNEAFF
. | TRBJ2-3 | TRBV12-5 | . | TGTGCTAGTAGAGAGGACACAGATACGCAGTATTTT | CASREDTDTQYF
few | TRBJ1-2 | TRBV2 | . | TGTGCCAGCAGCACGGAGCGCCGAAATGGCTACACCTTC | CASSTERRNGYTF
. | TRBJ2-2 | TRBV6-4 | . | TGTGCCAGCAGTGGGGACGGGGAGCTGTTTTTT | CASSGDGELFF
. | TRBJ2-1 | TRBV6-6 | TRBD1 | TGTGCCAGCCGGACAGGGGGGTTCAATGAGCAGTTCTTC | CASRTGGFNEQFF
. | TRBJ1-1 | TRBV28 | . | TGTGCCAGCGGAACCGGGACGAATGGTTTCACTGAAGCTTTCTTT | CASGTGTNGFTEAFF
. | TRBJ2-1 | TRBV30 | . | TGTGCCTGGAGCCTACCGGATTACAATGAGCAGTTCTTC | CAWSLPDYNEQFF
. | TRBJ1-2 | TRBV7-9 | . | TGTGCCAGCAGCCAGTTGGACTCTTTGATCTATGGCTACACCTTC | CASSQLDSLIYGYTF
. | TRBJ2-1 | TRBV7-3 | . | TGTGCCAGCAGCTTTGGTTCAGGGCCCTCCAATGAGCAGTTCTTC | CASSFGSGPSNEQFF
. | TRBJ2-5 | TRBV2 | TRBD1 | TGTGCCAACCACAACAGGGGGCGCCGAGGAGAGACCCAGTACTTC | CANHNRGRRGETQYF
. | TRBJ1-1 | TRBV5-1 | . | TGCGCCAGCAGCTTGACTACGACAGTACTCAACACTGAAGCTTTCTTT | CASSLTTTVLNTEAFF
. | TRBJ2-3 | TRBV11-2 | . | TGTGCCAGCAGCTCCGACAGCACAGATACGCAGTATTTT | CASSSDSTDTQYF
. | TRBJ1-2 | TRBV19 | TRBD1 | TGTGCCAGTAGTGCCGAGGGGGCAGGCTATGGCTACACCTTC | CASSAEGAGYGYTF
. | TRBJ2-5 | TRBV19 | . | TGTGCCAGTAGTATAAGGGGGATCCAAGAGACCCAGTACTTC | CASSIRGIQETQYF
once | TRBJ2-2 | TRBV5-1 | . | TGCGCCAGCGGTCCGAGGGGGAACACCGGGGAGCTGTTTTTT | CASGPRGNTGELFF
. | TRBJ1-3 | TRBV28 | TRBD1 | TGTGCCAGCAGTTTAGGGGGACAGGGCCCTTACTCTGGAAACACCATATATTTT | CASSLGGQGPYSGNTIYF
. | TRBJ2-7 | TRBV6-4 | . | TGTGCCAGCAGTGACTCCCCCTTGACGGAGCAGTACTTC | CASSDSPLTEQYF
. | TRBJ1-5 | TRBV11-2 | . | TGTGCCAGCAGCAAGAGGCAGGGATGGGATCAGCCCCAGCATTTT | CASSKRQGWDQPQHF
. | TRBJ1-1 | TRBV6-6 | . | TGTGCCAGCGGGGTCACTGAAGCTTTCTTT | CASGVTEAFF
. | TRBJ1-3 | TRBV6-5 | TRBD1 | TGTGCCAGCAGTTACGGCAGGGGGTTTACTGGAAACACCATATATTTT | CASSYGRGFTGNTIYF
. | TRBJ1-1 | TRBV2 | . | TGTGCCAGCAATTTCAGGGTTGAAGCTTTCTTT | CASNFRVEAFF
few | TRBJ2-5 | TRBV28 | TRBD1 | TGTGCCAGCAGTTCTCGGACAGGGCTGTGGGAGACCCAGTACTTC | CASSSRTGLWETQYF
. | TRBJ1-3 | TRBV12-5 | TRBD1 | TGTGCTAGTGGTTTGGGAAGACAGGGAGGAAACACCATATATTTT | CASGLGRQGGNTIYF